The clone carrying this TCR beta chain was counted between two and nine times. Its antigen is unknown. The data stem from a study of blood T cells in healthy people across ages. General observations from the study: Diversity was higher, and naive CD4+ cells more numerous, in long-lived donors than in aged donors. As age increased, TCR beta diversity per million T cells fell in a roughly linear fashion.

Alongside a J-beta primer mix, a sample-barcoded 5' primer served in a second PCR lasting roughly 6 to 11 cycles. From the 5' RACE reads, TCRdb called clonotypes with MiXCR, one entry per CDR3 protein. The profile shows under 1,000,000 distinct CDR3 sequences, about half of them singletons. Per-sample yields of isolated PBMCs were at least 7 million. CDR3 length: 14 amino acids. Germline V CDR1 and CDR2: MRHNA, SNTAGT. Between the trimmed V and J ends, which lost 2 bases and 5 bases, there was a span of 10 bases. Sequenced: blood. The chain recombines TRBV6-4 with TRBJ2-1, with D possibly matching TRBD1 (5 bases). The receptor comes from an elderly man in good health. Written as DNA, the CDR3 is TGTGCCAGCAGTGACACGACAGAAAACAATGAGCAGTTCTTC. It yields the protein CASSDTTENNEQFF.